Described below is a single T cell receptor (beta chain) sequence and its context. Sequencing was performed with immunoSEQ multiplex PCR; in TCRdb, only in-frame clones are kept and a portion is missing. The repertoire includes around 35,000 clones, 82% of them detected once, and roughly a sixth sits in the top ten. The sample comes from a study of PD-L1 blockade in urothelial cancer. The wider study: Patients went on atezolizumab at some point between 2013 and 2015, receiving 1,200 mg intravenously every 3 weeks.

Trimming left V 0 bases short and J 2 bases short, with 15 bases between. The germline V gene encodes CDR1 SGHAT and CDR2 FQNNGV. This CDR3 is 17 amino acids long. The chain uses TRBV11-2 and TRBJ2-3; a weak D match, TRBD2 (6 bases). Sequencing was performed on PBMCs, taken around atezolizumab (anti-PD-L1) treatment. This sequence was found in a man between 60 and 75 years old with urothelial cancer. This CDR3 reads CASSLERGLRSTDTQYF. CDR3 sequence (DNA): TGTGCCAGCAGCTTAGAACGCGGACTACGGTCCACAGATACGCAGTATTTT.